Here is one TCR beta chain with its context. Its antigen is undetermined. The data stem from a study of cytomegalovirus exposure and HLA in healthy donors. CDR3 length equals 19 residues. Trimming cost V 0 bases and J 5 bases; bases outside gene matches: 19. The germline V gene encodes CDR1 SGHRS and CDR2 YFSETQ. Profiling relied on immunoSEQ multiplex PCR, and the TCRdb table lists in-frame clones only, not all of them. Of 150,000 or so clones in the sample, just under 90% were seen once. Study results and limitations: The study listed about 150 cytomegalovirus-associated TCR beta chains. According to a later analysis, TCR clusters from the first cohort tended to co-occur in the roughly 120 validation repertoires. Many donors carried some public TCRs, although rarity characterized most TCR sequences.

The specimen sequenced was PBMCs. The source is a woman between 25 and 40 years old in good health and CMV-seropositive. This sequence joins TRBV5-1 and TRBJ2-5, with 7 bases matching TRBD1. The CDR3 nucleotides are TGCGCCAGCAGCTTGGACGGACAGGTATACACCGTTTCTGAGGAGACCCAGTACTTC. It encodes CASSLDGQVYTVSEETQYF.